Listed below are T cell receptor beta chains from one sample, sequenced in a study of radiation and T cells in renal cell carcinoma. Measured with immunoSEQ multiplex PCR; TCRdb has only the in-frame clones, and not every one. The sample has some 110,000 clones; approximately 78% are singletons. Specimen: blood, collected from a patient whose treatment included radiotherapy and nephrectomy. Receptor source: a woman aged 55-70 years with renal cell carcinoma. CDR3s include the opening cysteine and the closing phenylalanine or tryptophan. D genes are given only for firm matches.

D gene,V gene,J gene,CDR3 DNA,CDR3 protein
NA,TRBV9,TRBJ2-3,TGTGCCAGCAGCGTAGCAGCAGATACGCAGTATTTT,CASSVAADTQYF
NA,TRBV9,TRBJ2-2,TGTGCCAGCAGCGTAGCGCCTCTATCTAGCGCCGGGGAGCTGTTTTTT,CASSVAPLSSAGELFF
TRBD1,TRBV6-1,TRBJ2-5,TGTGCCAGCAGGGGAGGACAGGGCCCACAAGAGACCCAGTACTTC,CASRGGQGPQETQYF
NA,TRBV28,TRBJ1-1,TGTGCCAGCAGTTTATCCGGGGATGACTACACTGAAGCTTTCTTT,CASSLSGDDYTEAFF
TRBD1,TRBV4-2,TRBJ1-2,TGTGCCAGCAGCCAGCCCGGACAGGGTTCTGGCTACACCTTC,CASSQPGQGSGYTF
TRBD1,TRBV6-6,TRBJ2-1,TGTGCCAGCACCCGGGGACAGGCCTCCTACAATGAGCAGTTCTTC,CASTRGQASYNEQFF
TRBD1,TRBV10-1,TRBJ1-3,TGCGCCAGCAAACAGGGGCTAAACACCATATATTTT,CASKQGLNTIYF
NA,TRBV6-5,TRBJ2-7,TGTGCCAGCAGTTACTCCGGGGGCGACCTTTTAGGGCAGTACTTC,CASSYSGGDLLGQYF
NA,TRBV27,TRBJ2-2,TGTGCCAGCAGTTTCCTAGGCGGATACACCGGGGAGCTGTTTTTT,CASSFLGGYTGELFF
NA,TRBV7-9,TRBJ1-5,TGTGCCAGCAGCTTAGAAGGTCAGAATCAGCCCCAGCATTTT,CASSLEGQNQPQHF